The entry below gives a single T cell receptor beta chain sequence along with its context. Its antigen specificity is not known. No base-level quality is on record; no much larger clone is a single base apart. This sample is part of a study of identical twins (TCRdb year 2016). Some background on the complete study: To test whether fetal clonotypes persist, this study deep-sequenced TCR alpha and beta repertoires from monozygotic twins, from unrelated adults of various ages, and from cord blood. To rule out contamination, the twin experiments were replicated at different times with different library preparation protocols.

The library was produced with 5' RACE. Sequencing was performed on an Illumina HiSeq 2000. Template switching introduced a universal primer binding site; the final cDNA contained a unique molecular identifier, enabling accurate counting of TCR cDNA molecules. First-strand cDNA for TCR alpha and beta chains was synthesized from specific primers in the conserved constant-segment region. To control for contamination, every cDNA library was double barcoded, receiving both a SMART-Mk sample barcode and Illumina barcodes. Two successive PCR steps introduced TruSeq adapter sequences along with Illumina sample barcodes. TCR alpha and beta cDNA libraries were sequenced on the Illumina HiSeq platform with custom primers. From the authors' description of their analysis: Raw reads were processed with MiGEC to extract unique molecular identifiers, and MiXCR was used to determine CDR3 positions. Recombination models were inferred per individual with the repgenHMM and IGoR tools using an EM algorithm. Shared clonotypes were analyzed with the tcR package in R, and sharing was normalized by the product of cloneset sizes. Out-of-frame nonproductive sequences were analyzed to study raw recombination free of thymic and clonal selection effects. TCRdb applied fastp at Q25 and MiXCR to the public reads, then kept only in-frame beta chains. When rows share a CDR3 protein, they turn into one entry using the most common DNA and genes. For this entry, the V and J calls and clone size follow TCRdb and not the study's own pipeline. The sample yields 1.5 million to 2 million distinct CDR3 sequences; around 33% were counted once. Of the sample, about 0.3% is held by the ten largest clones.

The germline V gene (reference sequence) sets CDR1 to DFQATT and CDR2 to SNEGSKA. The CDR3 spans 15 residues, from the cysteine through the phenylalanine. This entry keeps only the CDR3 DNA: 45 bases, framed from base 1. Germline trimming amounts to 1 base on V and 9 bases on J, with 10 as the count of junction bases outside the gene matches. Only healthy Caucasian donors were included. Results the study describes overall, beyond this receptor: Because the same donors could not be followed over many years, the conclusions relied on cross-sectional statistical analysis. Compared with coincidental sharing between unrelated individuals, an excess of low generation-probability sequences was observed among out-of-frame TCR alpha sequences shared between twins. A weaker excess of twin sharing was found in beta out-of-frame sequences because the signal-to-noise ratio was lowered by fewer shared sequences. Recombination models systematically underestimated out-of-frame TCR alpha sharing in monozygotic twins but agreed with sharing between unrelated individuals. Invariant T cells such as MAIT and iNKT could partly confound zero-insertion analyses, though diverse VJ usage argued against this for most clonotypes. Fewer insertions were carried by abundant cord blood beta clonotypes; a weaker similar trend was observed in young adult naive repertoires, while no such trend was observed in memory repertoires.

The sequenced sample was cord blood. The chain is made from TRBV20-1 and TRBJ2-3; the junction holds 10 bases that match TRBD2. This TCR was sampled from a newborn girl in good health. The DNA sequence is TGCAGTGCTAGAGCCGGGACTAGCGCCCAATTAACGCAGTATTTT. Translation gives CSARAGTSAQLTQYF.